This TCR beta chain was identified in a study of a mutant IDH1 vaccine in newly diagnosed glioma. The wider study: V12 corresponded to week 35 and V13 to week 47.

The assay was immunoSEQ multiplex PCR, and TCRdb's table has in-frame clones only and misses some. This table holds about 54,000 clones, about 85% found once. Trimming took 3 bases from V and 4 from J, leaving 9 bases between them. The CDR3 has 13 amino acids. The germline gives CDR1 SGHAT, CDR2 FQNNGV. Time point indicated: week 35, safety follow-up. A 20-mer mutant IDH1 peptide at 300 ug was injected subcutaneously with topical imiquimod. Comments on this clone: Its specificity is not known.

The material sequenced was PBMCs, taken from a glioma patient whose treatment included an IDH1 peptide vaccine. This sequence originates from a young woman with glioma. The chain links TRBV11-2 to TRBJ2-5; unclear D gene. The CDR3 sequence is CASSFSPRETQYF. The DNA for the CDR3 is TGTGCCAGCAGCTTTTCGCCTCGAGAGACCCAGTACTTC.